This T cell receptor beta chain came from a study of cytomegalovirus exposure and HLA in healthy donors. General observations from the study: Later examination showed HLA-associated TCR beta chains had greater clonal expansion than equally common others. For TCR beta chains, V- and J-gene trimming was later linked to a missense DCLRE1C variant.

The CDR3 has 14 amino acids. In germline, CDR1 is LNHDA, CDR2 SQIVND (reference sequence). V shed 4 bases and J 4 bases; nucleotides not matched to a gene: 6. This PCR relied on a set of 60 Vbeta primers and 13 Jbeta primers. Clones were read by immunoSEQ multiplex PCR, and TCRdb kept only the in-frame ones, dropping some. There are approximately 130,000 clones in the sample; 77% occur only once, and 1.3% to 1.5% lies in the top ten. Points on this clone: Its antigen is currently unknown.

Sequences were obtained from PBMCs. The chain has TRBV19 and TRBJ1-2, with 7 bases matching TRBD1. This TCR was sampled from a woman aged 40 to 49 in good health and CMV-seronegative. The CDR3 DNA reads TGTGCCAGTAGTACCCAAGACAGGGTCTATGGCTACACCTTC. Its protein product is CASSTQDRVYGYTF.